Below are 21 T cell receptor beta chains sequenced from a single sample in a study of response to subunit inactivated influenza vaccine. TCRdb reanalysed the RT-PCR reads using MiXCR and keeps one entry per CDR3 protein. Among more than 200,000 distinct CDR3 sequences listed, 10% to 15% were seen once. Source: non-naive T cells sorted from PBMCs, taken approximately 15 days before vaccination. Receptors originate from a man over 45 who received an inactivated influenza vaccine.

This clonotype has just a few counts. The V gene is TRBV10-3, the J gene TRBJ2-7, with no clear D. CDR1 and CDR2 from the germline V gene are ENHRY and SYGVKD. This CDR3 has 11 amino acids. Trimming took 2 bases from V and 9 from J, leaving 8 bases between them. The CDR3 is CAISEAWGQYF. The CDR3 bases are TGTGCCATCAGTGAGGCGTGGGGGCAGTACTTC.

Written as DNA, the CDR3 is TGTGCCAGCAGCTCCCTACTCCGGTCCCAGCGGGAAAGGGAGCTGTTTTTT. This gives the protein CASSSLLRSQRERELFF. The rearrangement joins TRBV7-9 to TRBJ2-2, with 7 bases that match TRBD2. The V and J ends lost 4 bases and 9 bases, in that order; junction bases with no gene match: 17. The CDR3 has 17 amino acids. Germline values: CDR1 SEHNR, CDR2 FQNEAQ (reference sequence).

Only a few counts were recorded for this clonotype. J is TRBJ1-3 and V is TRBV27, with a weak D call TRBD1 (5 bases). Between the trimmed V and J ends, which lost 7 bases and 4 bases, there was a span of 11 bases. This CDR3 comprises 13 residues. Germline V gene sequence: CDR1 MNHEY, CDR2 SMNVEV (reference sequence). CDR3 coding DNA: TGTGCCAGCATGCGAGGGGACGGAAACACCATATATTTT. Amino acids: CASMRGDGNTIYF.

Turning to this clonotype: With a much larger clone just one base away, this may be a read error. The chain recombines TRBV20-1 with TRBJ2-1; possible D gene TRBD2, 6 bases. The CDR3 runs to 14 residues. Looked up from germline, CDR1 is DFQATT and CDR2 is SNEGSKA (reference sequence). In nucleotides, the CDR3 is TGCAGTGCTTTAGCGGTCCGCTCCTACAATGAGCAGCTCTTC. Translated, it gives CSALAVRSYNEQLF.

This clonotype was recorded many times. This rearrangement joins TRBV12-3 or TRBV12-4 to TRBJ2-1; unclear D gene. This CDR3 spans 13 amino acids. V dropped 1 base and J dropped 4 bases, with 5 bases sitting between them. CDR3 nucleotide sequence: TGTGCCAGCAGTTTAGGCAGTTACAATGAGCAGTTCTTC. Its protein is CASSLGSYNEQFF.

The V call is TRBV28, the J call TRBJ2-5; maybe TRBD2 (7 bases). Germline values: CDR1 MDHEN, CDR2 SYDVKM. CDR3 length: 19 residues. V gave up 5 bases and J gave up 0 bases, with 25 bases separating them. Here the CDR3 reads CASSPLGGAAFLYQETQYF. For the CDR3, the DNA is TGTGCCAGCAGTCCCCTGGGGGGGGCAGCCTTCCTGTACCAAGAGACCCAGTACTTC.

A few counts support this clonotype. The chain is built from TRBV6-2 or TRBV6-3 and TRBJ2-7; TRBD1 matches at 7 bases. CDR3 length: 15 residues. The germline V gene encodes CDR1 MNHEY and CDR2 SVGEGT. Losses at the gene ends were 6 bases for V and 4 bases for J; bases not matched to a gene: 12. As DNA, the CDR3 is TGTGCCAGCAGAAGCCAAATGACAGGGTGGTACGAGCAGTACTTC. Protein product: CASRSQMTGWYEQYF.

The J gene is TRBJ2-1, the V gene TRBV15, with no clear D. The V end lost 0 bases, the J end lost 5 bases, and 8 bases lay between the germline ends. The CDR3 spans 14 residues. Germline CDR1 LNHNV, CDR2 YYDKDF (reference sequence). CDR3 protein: CATSRDQVNNEQFF. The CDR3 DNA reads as TGTGCCACCAGCAGAGATCAGGTTAACAATGAGCAGTTCTTC.

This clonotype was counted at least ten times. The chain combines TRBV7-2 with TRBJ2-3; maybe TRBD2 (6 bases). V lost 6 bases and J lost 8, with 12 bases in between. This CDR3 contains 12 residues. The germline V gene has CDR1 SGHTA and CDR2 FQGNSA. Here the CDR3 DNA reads TGTGCCAGCAGGCCTGCTAGCGCTACGCAGTATTTT. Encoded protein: CASRPASATQYF.

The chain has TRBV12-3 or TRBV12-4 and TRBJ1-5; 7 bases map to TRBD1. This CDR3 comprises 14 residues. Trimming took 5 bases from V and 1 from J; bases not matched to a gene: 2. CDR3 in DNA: TGTGCCAGCAGTGCGGGACAGAGCAATCAGCCCCAGCATTTT. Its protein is CASSAGQSNQPQHF.

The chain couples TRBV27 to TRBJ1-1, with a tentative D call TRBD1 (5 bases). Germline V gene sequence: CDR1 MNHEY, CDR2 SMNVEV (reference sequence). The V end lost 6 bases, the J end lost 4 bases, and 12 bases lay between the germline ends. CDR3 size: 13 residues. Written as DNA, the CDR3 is TGTGCCAGCAGCTTGGGACCTATCACTGAAGCTTTCTTT. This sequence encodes CASSLGPITEAFF.

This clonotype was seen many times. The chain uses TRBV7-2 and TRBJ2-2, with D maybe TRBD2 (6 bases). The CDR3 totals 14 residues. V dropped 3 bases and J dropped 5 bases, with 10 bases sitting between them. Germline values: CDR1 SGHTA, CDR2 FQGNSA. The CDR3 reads CASSFNAGTGELFF. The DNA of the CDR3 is TGTGCCAGCAGCTTTAACGCGGGAACCGGGGAGCTGTTTTTT.

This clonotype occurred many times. DNA for the CDR3: TGCAGCGTTGAGCCTGACGGAAACCAGTACTTC. Protein: CSVEPDGNQYF. The gene calls are TRBV29-1 and TRBJ2-4; no reliable D call. The V gene's germline CDR1 is SQVTM and CDR2 ANQGSEA. Deletions cut 3 bases from V and 13 bases from J, with 13 bases between. This CDR3 is built from 11 residues.

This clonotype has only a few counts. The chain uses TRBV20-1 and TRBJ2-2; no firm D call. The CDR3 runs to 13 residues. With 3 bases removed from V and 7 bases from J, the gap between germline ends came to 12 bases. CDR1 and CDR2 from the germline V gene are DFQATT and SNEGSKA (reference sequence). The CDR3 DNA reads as TGCAGTGCTAGTAGTTCTTCGAACGGGGAGCTGTTTTTT. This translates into CSASSSSNGELFF.

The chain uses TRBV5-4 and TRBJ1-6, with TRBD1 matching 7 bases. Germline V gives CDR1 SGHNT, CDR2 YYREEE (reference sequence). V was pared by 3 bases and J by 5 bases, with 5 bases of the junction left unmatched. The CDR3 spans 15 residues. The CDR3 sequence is CASSSDRVDNSPLHF. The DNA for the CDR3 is TGTGCCAGCAGCTCTGACAGGGTGGATAATTCACCCCTCCACTTT.

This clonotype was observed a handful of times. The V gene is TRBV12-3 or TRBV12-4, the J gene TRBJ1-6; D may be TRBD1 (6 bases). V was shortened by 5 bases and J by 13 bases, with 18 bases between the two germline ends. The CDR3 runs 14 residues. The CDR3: CASSRTASLMPLHF. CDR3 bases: TGTGCCAGCAGTCGGACAGCTTCCTTAATGCCCCTCCACTTT.

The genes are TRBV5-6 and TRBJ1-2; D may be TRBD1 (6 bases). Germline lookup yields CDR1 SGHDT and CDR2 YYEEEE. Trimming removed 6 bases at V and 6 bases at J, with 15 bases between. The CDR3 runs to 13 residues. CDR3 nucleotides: TGTGCCAGCATCCTAAGGGGGGCTAATGGCTACACCTTC. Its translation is CASILRGANGYTF.

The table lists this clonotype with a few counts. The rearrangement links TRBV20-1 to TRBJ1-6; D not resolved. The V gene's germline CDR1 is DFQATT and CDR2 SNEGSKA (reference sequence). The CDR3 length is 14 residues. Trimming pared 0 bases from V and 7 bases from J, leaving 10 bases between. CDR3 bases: TGCAGTGCTAGAGATCCCACGGGCAATTCACCCCTCCACTTT. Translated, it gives CSARDPTGNSPLHF.

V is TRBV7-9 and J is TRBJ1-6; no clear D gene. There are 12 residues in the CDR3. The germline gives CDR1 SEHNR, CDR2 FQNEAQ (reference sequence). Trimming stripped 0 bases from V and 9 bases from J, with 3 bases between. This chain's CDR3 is CASSLATSPLHF. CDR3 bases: TGTGCCAGCAGCTTAGCGACTTCACCCCTCCACTTT.

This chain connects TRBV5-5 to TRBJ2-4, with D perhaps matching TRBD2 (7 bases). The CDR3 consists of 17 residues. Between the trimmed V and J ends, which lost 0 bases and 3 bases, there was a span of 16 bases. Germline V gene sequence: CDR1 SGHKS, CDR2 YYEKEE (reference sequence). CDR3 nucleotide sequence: TGTGCCAGCAGCTTGGTGGGGGGGCGGTTAGGCAAAAACATTCAGTACTTC. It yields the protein CASSLVGGRLGKNIQYF.

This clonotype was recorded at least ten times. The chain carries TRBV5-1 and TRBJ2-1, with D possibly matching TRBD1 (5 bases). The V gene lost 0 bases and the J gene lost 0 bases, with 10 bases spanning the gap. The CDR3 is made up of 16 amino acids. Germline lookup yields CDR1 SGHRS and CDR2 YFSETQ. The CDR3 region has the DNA TGCGCCAGCAGCTTGGTAGGGGATAGCTCCTACAATGAGCAGTTCTTC. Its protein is CASSLVGDSSYNEQFF.